The present entry profiles one T cell receptor (beta chain) with its context. The CDR3 is 15 amino acids. V was clipped by 4 bases and J by 12 bases, with 21 bases between them. Germline V lookup: CDR1 MGHRA, CDR2 YSYEKL. The authors built TCR beta libraries using iRepertoire HTBI primers and Arm-PCR of CDR3 regions. TCRdb analysed the multiplex PCR reads with MiXCR anew, one entry per CDR3 protein. Of 410,000 or so distinct CDR3 sequences in the sample, about 16% were seen once. Time point noted: newly diagnosed GD, antithyroid drugs for less than 3 months. PBMCs provided the RNA from which the TCR library was made. The entry originates in a study of regulatory T cells in long-lasting Graves disease. The data were also submitted as part of a second study, on T cells in Graves' hyperthyroidism and ophthalmopathy. From that report: RT-PCR in the first round (using the HTBI primer set) targeted the TCR CDR3.

The sequence was collected from a woman aged 30 to 39 with Graves disease. The chain combines TRBV4-1 with TRBJ2-2; the D is unclear. This sample comprised peripheral blood mononuclear cells (PBMCs), obtained at new diagnosis, from a patient treated with antithyroid drugs. This CDR3 reads CASSPILTLSRKLFF. DNA for the CDR3: TGCGCCAGCAGCCCCATTCTGACACTGAGCCGGAAGCTGTTTTTT.